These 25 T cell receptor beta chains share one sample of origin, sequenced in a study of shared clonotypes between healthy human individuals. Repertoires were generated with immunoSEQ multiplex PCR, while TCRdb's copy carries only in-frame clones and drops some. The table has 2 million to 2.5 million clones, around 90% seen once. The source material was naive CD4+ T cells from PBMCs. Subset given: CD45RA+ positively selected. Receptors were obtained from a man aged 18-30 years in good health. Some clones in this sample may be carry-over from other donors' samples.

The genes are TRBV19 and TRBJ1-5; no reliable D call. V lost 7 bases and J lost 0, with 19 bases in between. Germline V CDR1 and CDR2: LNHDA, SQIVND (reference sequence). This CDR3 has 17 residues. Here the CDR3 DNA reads TGTGCCAGTAACAAAAACCACGGGCAGTTTAGCAATCAGCCCCAGCATTTT. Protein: CASNKNHGQFSNQPQHF.

CDR3 DNA: TGTGCCAGCAACCACGGGGCGGGGACTAATGAAAAACTGTTTTTT. It is translated as CASNHGAGTNEKLFF. This chain uses TRBV19 with TRBJ1-4; maybe TRBD1 (5 bases). Germline values: CDR1 LNHDA, CDR2 SQIVND (reference sequence). With 9 bases removed from V and 2 bases from J, the gap between germline ends came to 16 bases. The CDR3 is 15 amino acids.

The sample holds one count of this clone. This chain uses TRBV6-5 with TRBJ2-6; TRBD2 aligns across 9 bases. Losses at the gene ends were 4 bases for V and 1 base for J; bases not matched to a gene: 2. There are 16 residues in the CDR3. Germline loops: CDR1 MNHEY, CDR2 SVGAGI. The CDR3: CASSFAGGSGANVLTF. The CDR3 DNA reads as TGTGCCAGCAGTTTCGCGGGAGGGTCTGGGGCCAACGTCCTGACTTTC.

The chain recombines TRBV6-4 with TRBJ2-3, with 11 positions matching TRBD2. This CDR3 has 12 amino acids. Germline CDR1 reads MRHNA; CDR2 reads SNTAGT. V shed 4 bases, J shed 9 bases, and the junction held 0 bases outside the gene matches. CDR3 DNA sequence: TGTGCCAGCAGTGTAGCGGGAGGGACGCAGTATTTT. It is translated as CASSVAGGTQYF.

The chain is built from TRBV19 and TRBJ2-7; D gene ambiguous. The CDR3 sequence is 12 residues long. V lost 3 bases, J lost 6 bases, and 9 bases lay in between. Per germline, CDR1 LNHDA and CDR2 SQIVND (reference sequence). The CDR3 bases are TGTGCCAGTAGTATCGCAGGTACCGAGCAGTACTTC. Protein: CASSIAGTEQYF.

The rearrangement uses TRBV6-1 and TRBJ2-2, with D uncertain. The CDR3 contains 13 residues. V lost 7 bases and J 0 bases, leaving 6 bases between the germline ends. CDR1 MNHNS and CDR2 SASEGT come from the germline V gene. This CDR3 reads CASKWANTGELFF. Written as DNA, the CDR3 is TGTGCCAGCAAGTGGGCGAACACCGGGGAGCTGTTTTTT.

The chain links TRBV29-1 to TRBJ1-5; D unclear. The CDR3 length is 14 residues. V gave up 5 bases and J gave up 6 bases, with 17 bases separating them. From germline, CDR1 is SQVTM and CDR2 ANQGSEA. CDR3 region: CSVSEGRQAQPQHF. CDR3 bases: TGCAGCGTTTCGGAAGGGAGACAAGCTCAGCCCCAGCATTTT.

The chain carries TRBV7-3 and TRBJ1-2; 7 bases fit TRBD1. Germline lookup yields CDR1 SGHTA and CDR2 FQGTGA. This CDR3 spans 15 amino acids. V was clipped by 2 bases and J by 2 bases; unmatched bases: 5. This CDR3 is CASSLAGQENYGYTF. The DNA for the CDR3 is TGTGCCAGCAGCTTAGCCGGACAGGAGAACTATGGCTACACCTTC.

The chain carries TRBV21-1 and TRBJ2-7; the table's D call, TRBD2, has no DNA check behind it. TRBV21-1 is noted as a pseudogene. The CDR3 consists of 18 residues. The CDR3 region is CASSTDPNEVVDYYEQYF. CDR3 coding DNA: TGTGCCAGCAGCACAGACCCCAACGAGGTTGTGGATTATTACGAGCAGTACTTC.

CDR3 sequence: CASSRGGAYNEQFF. The CDR3 DNA is TGTGCCAGCAGTAGGGGAGGGGCCTACAATGAGCAGTTCTTC. The chain recombines TRBV6-1 with TRBJ2-1; 7 bases agree with TRBD2. J lost 2 bases, V lost 5 bases, and 3 bases had no gene match. Germline V gives CDR1 MNHNS, CDR2 SASEGT. This CDR3 is 14 amino acids long.

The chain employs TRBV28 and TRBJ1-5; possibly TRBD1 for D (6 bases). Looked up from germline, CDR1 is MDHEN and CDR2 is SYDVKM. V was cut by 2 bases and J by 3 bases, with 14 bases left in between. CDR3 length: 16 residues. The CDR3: CASSLRVRGSNQPQHF. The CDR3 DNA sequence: TGTGCCAGCAGTTTAAGGGTGAGGGGGTCCAATCAGCCCCAGCATTTT. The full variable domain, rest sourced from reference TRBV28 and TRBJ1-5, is DVKVTQSSRYLVKRTGEKVFLECVQDMDHENMFWYRQDPGLGLRLIYFSYDVKMKEKGDIPEGYSVSREKKERFSLILESASTNQTSMYLCASSLRVRGSNQPQHFGDGTRLSIL.

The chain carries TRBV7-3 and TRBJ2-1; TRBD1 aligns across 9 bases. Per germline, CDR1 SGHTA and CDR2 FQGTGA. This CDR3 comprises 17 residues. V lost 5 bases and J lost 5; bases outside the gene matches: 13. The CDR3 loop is CASSLNPGGTGNNEQFF. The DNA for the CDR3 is TGTGCCAGCAGCCTTAACCCCGGGGGGACAGGGAACAATGAGCAGTTCTTC.

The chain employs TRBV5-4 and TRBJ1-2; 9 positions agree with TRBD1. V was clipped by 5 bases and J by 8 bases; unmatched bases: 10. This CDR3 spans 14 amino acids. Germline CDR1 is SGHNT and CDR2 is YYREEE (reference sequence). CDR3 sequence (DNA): TGTGCCAGCAGAAAGGGACAGGGTGGAGGCGGCTACACCTTC. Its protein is CASRKGQGGGGYTF.

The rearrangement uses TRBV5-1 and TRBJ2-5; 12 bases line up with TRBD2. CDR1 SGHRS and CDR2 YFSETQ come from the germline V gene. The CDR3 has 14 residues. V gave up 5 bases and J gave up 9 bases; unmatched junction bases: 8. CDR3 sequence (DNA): TGCGCCAGCAGATTGAGACTAGCGGGAGCGGCCCAGTACTTC. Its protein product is CASRLRLAGAAQYF. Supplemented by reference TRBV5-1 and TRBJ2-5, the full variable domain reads KAGVTQTPRYLIKTRGQQVTLSCSPISGHRSVSWYQQTPGQGLQFLFEYFSETQRNKGNFPGRFSGRQFSNSRSEMNVSTLELGDSALYLCASRLRLAGAAQYFGPGTRLLVL.

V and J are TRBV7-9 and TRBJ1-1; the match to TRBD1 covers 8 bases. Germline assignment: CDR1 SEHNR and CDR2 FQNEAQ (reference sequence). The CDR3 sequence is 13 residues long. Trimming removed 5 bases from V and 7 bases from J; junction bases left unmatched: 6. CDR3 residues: CASSQDRVGEAFF. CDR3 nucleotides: TGTGCCAGCAGCCAGGACAGGGTTGGTGAAGCTTTCTTT.

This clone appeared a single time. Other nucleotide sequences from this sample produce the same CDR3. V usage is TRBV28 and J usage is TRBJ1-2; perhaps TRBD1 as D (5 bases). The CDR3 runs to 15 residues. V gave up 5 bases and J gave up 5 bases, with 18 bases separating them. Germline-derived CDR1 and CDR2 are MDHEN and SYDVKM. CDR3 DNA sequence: TGTGCCAGCAGTCTCCCGGGCGGGGGAATTTATGGCTACACCTTC. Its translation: CASSLPGGGIYGYTF.

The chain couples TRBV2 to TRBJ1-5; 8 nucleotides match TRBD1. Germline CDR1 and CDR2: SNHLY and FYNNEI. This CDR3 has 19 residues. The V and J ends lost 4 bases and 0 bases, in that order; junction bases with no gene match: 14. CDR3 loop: CASSGSRAGGWISNQPQHF. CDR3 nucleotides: TGTGCCAGCAGTGGGTCCAGGGCAGGGGGCTGGATTAGCAATCAGCCCCAGCATTTT.

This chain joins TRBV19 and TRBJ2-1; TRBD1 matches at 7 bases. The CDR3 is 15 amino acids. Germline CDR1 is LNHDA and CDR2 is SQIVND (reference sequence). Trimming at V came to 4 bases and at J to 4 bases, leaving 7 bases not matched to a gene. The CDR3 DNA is TGTGCCAGTAGTAACAACAGGGGTGGGTACAATGAGCAGTTCTTC. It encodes CASSNNRGGYNEQFF.

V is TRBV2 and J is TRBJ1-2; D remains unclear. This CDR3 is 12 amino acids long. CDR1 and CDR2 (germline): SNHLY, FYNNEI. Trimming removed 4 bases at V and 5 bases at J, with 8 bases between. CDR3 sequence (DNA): TGTGCCAGCAGTGGAGACATTTATGGCTACACCTTC. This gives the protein CASSGDIYGYTF.

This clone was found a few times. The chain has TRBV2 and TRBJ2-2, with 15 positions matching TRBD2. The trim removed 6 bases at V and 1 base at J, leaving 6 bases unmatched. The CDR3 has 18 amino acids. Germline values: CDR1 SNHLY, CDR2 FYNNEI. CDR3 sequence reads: CASRPGTSGRRNTGELFF. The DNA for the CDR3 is TGTGCCAGCAGGCCCGGGACTAGCGGGAGGAGGAACACCGGGGAGCTGTTTTTT.

CDR3 sequence (DNA): TGCAGCGTTGCCGTGGTTTGGGGCAATGAGCAGTTCTTC. This sequence encodes CSVAVVWGNEQFF. The chain has TRBV29-1 and TRBJ2-1; D is ambiguous. Germline V lookup: CDR1 SQVTM, CDR2 ANQGSEA. The V end was cut by 4 bases, the J end by 6 bases, with 13 bases between. This CDR3 has 13 amino acids.

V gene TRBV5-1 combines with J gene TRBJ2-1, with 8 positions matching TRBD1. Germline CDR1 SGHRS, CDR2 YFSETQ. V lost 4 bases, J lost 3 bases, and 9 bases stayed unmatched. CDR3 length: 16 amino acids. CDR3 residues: CASSPYSGTGYNEQFF. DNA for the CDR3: TGCGCCAGCAGCCCTTACTCCGGGACAGGCTACAATGAGCAGTTCTTC.

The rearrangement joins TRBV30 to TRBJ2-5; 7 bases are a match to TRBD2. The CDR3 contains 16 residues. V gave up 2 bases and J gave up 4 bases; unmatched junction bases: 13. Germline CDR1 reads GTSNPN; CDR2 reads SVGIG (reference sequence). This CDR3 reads CAWSRGAGARRETQYF. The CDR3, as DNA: TGTGCCTGGAGTCGCGGGGCGGGAGCGAGGAGAGAGACCCAGTACTTC.

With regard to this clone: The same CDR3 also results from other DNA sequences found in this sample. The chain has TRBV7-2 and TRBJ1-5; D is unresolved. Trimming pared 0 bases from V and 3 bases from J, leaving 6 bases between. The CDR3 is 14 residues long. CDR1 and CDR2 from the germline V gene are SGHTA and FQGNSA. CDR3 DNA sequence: TGTGCCAGCAGCTTAGCGTCAGCCAATCAGCCCCAGCATTTT. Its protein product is CASSLASANQPQHF.

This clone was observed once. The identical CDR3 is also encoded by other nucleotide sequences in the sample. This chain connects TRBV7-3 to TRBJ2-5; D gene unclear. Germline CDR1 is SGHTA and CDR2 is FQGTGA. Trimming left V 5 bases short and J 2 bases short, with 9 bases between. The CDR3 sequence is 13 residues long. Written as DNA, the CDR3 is TGTGCCAGCAGCCGCCGAGCACAAGAGACCCAGTACTTC. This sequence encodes CASSRRAQETQYF. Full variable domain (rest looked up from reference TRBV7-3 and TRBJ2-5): GAGVSQTPSNKVTEKGKYVELRCDPISGHTALYWYRQSLGQGPEFLIYFQGTGAADDSGLPNDRFFAVRPEGSVSTLKIQRTERGDSAVYLCASSRRAQETQYFGPGTRLLVL.